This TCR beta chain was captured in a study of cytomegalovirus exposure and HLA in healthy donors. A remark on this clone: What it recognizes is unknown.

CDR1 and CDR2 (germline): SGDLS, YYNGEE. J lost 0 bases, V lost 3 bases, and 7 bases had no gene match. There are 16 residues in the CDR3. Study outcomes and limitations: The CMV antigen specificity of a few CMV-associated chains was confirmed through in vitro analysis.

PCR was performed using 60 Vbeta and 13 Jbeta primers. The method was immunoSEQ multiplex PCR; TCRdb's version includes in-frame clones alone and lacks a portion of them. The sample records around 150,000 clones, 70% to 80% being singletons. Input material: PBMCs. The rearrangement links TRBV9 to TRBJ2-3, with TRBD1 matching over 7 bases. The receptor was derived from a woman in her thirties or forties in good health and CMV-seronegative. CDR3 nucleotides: TGTGCCAGCAGCGCAACAGGGGCCTCTAGCACAGATACGCAGTATTTT. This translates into CASSATGASSTDTQYF.